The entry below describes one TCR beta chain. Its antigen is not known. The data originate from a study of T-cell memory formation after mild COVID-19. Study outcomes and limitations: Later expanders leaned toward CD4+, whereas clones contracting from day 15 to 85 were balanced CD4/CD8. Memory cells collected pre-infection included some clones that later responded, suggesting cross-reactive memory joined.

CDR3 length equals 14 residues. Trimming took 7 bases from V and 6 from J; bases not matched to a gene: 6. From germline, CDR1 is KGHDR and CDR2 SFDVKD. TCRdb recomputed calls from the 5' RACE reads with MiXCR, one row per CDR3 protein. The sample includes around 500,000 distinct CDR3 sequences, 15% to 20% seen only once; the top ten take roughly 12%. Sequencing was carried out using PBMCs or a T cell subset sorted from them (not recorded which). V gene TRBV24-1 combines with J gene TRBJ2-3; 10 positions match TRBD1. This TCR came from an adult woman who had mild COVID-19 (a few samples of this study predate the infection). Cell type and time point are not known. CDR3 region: CATSGTGARDTQYF. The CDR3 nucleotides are TGTGCCACCAGCGGGACAGGGGCCCGGGATACGCAGTATTTT.